The clone carrying this T cell receptor beta chain was detected only once. As yet, its antigen is unknown. These data originate in a study of T cell responses to AZD1222 COVID-19 vaccine. Study outcomes and limitations: Repertoires were obtained only post-peak T cell response. Most donors were white British, females outnumbered males, and clonal diversity was possibly underestimated. Recipients of two AZD1222 doses showed rising Spike-specific TCR breadth and depth.

The V gene lost 1 base and the J gene lost 7 bases, with 13 bases spanning the gap. Germline CDR1 is MNHNS and CDR2 is SASEGT. This CDR3 is built from 15 residues. Assay used: immunoSEQ multiplex PCR; TCRdb lists only in-frame clones, some missing. The sample records around 180,000 clones, almost 95% being singletons. This receptor was obtained from an adult in good health. The chain is built from TRBV6-1 and TRBJ1-4, with D possibly being TRBD1 (5 bases). Sequencing was performed on peripheral blood, taken on day 0 of AZD1222 vaccination. The CDR3 coding sequence is TGTGCCAGCAGTGAAGTCTCAGGGCCTGGTGAAAAACTGTTTTTT. Protein product: CASSEVSGPGEKLFF.